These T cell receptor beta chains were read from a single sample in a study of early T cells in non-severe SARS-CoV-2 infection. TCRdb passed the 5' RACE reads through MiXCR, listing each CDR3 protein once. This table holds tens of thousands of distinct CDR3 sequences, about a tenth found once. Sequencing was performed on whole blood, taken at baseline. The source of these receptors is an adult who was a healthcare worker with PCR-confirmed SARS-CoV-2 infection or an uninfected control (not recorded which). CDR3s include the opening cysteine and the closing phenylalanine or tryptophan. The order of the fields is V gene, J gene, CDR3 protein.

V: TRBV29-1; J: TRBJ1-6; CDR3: CSVGGSGDSPLHF
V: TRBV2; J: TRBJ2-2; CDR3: CASSIDYTGELFF
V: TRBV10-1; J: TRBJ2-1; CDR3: CASSESLAASSYNEQFF
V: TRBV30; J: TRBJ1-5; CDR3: CAWNSGLAGADQPQHF
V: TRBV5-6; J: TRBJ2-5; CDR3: CASSRRETQYF
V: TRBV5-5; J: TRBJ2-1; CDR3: CASSPKIDRDSVF
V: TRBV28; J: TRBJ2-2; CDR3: CASSRRGWNTGELFF
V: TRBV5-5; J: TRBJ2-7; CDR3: CASSRDRNSYEQYF
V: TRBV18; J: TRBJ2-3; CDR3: CASSQTLQTRGTDTQYF
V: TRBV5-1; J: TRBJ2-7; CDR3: CASSPTSGTYEQYF
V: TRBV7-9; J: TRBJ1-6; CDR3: CASSLGGNPSPLHF
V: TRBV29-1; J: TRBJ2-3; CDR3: CSVAGQHSTDTQYF
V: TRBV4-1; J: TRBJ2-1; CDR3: CASSQEVTRSYNEQFF
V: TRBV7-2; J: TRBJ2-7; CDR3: CASSFTGTGRYEQYF
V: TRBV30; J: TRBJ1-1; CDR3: CAWSMAGTTTEAFF
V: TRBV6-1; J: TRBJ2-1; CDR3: CASSDQSGANEQFF
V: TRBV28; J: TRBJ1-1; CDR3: CASSFIGTMNTEAFF
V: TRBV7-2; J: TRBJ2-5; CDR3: CASSPSGIQETQYF
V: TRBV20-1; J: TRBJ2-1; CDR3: CSATGLSYNEQFF
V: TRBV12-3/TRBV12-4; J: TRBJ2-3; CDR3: CASRRGDRARTDTQYF
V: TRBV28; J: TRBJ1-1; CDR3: CASSWTVTEAFF
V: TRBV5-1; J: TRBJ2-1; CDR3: CASSPPQAGQEKEQFF
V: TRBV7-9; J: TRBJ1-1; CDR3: CASSSGSLGTEAFF
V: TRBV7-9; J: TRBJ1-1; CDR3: CASSMASAEAFF
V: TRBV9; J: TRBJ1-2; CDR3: CASKDTTGTYGYTF
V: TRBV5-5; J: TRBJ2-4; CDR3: CASSTGTTQWKNIQYF
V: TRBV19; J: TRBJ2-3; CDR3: CASERRGGTDTQYF
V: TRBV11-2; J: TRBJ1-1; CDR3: CASSLDIGEAFF
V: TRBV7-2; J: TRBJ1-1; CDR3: CASSTSGRNTEAFF
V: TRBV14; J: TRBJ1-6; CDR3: CASSQILGPGPHSPLHF
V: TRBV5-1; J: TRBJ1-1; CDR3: CASKTAWDTEAFF
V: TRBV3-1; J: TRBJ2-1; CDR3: CASSQAWNEQFF
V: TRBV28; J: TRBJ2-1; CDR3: CASSLGAGGLNEQFF
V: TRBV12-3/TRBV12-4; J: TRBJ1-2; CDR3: CASSLSGGFGYTF
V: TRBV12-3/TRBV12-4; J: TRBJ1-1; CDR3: CASSRDRGTNTEAFF
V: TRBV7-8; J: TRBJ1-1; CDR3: CASSLAWGSEAFF
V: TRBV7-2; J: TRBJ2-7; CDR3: CASSSRTGSYEQYF
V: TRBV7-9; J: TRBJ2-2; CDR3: CASSSQGRELFF
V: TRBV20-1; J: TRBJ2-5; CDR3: CSARVPAGKETQYF
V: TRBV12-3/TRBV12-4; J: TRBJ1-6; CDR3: CASRKTGTGKNSPLHF
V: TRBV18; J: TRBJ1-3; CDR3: CASSPARGGGNTIYF
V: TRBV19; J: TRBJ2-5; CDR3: CASSAGRGETQYF
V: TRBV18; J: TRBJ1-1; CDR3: CASSPQKNTEAFF
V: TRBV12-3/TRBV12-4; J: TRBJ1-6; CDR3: CASSPGTRRETLHF
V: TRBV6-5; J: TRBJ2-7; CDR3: CASSNRDWDSYEQYF
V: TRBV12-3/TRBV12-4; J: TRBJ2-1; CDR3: CASSLLRDRGVEQFF